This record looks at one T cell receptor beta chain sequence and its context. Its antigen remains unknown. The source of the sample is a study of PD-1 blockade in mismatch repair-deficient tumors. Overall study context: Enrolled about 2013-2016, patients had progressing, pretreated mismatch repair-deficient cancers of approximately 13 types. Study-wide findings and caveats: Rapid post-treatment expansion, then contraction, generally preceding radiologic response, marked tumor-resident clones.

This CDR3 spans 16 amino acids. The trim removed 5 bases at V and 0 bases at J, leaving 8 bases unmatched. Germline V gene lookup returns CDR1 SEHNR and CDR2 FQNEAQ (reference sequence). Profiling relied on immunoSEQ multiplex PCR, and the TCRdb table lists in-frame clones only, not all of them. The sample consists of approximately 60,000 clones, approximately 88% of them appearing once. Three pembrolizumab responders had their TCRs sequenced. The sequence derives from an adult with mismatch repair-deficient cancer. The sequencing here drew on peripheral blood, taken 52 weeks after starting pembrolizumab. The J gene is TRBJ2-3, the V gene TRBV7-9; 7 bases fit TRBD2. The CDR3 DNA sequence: TGTGCCAGCAGCCCGACGGGCGGGGGAAGCACAGATACGCAGTATTTT. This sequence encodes CASSPTGGGSTDTQYF.